This T cell receptor beta chain was captured by sequencing in a study of shared clonotypes between healthy human individuals (dated by TCRdb to about 2020). Regarding the study in general: Two women and three men aged 18 to 49 years were included in the cohort. For each donor, CD4 naive and CD4 memory were each run on three plates, CD8 naive on two plates, and CD8 memory on one plate. Blood TCR repertoires of a handful of healthy adults were deeply sequenced to estimate repertoire size and the extent of clonotype sharing between individuals. To increase sequencing depth and limit assay-specific biases, TCR repertoire library preparation and sequencing were carried out by different laboratories using diverse techniques. Between about 0.8 and 8.9 billion PBMCs per donor were obtained by leukapheresis. What the work shows at the level of the full study, not this receptor alone: Larger estimated clonotype richness was generally found for naive subsets than for memory subsets. Across four donors, roughly 5.4% of naive CD4, roughly 3.5% of naive CD8, around 2.5% of memory CD4, and approximately 0.4% of memory CD8 clonotypes were shared. Sampling was restricted to blood, and TCR repertoires in tissue are likely to differ from TCR repertoires in blood. Even with the large sequencing depth, rarefaction of the sorted-subset datasets indicated that sequencing was incomplete. Clonotypes shared by all four sorted-subset donors showed higher generation probabilities than non-shared clonotypes. Because the study included only a small number of donors, the genetic and exposure-history diversity represented was limited. Pairwise subsampling indicated that sequencing depth was expected to affect the degree of clonotype sharing among donors.

The donors were healthy, HIV-negative adults with no recently reported acute infections or vaccinations. All donors were Caucasian adults living in Nashville, Tennessee, USA. CD4+ T cells were enriched by magnetic negative selection; naive cells were then positively selected on CD45RA, and the negative fraction formed the memory subset. Blood was obtained by leukapheresis, after which PBMCs were separated by Ficoll-Histopaque density gradient centrifugation and cryopreserved in liquid nitrogen vapor phase. Analytical flow cytometry was used to check the purity and quantity of every magnetically sorted T cell population. Each sorted fraction had its genomic DNA isolated and then quantified by UV absorbance on a Nanodrop 2000c. Cut back by 6 bases and 7 bases, the V and J ends lie 12 bases apart. In the germline V gene, CDR1 corresponds to MDHEN and CDR2 to SYDVKM. Taken from cysteine to phenylalanine, the CDR3 has 13 residues. The sequence is cut down to CDR3 DNA, 39 bases in frame from base 1.

TCR CDR3 regions were amplified from genomic DNA by multiplex PCR using the deep immunoSEQ assay. Extracted genomic DNA from each cell subset was distributed evenly across all wells of several immunoSEQ 96-well plates, and each plate was treated as a replicate. For sorted subsets, about 210 ng of genomic DNA, equivalent to some 30,000 T cell genomes, went into each replicate PCR. Purified libraries were measured with a Qubit 3.0 fluorometer, size-checked on a Bioanalyzer 2100, and measured again with the KAPA Library Quantification kit. Every immunoSEQ 96-well plate was sequenced on a dedicated single-read 150-cycle Illumina NextSeq 550 flow cell. The study's own analysis went as follows. Because the immunoSEQ output included only junctional sequences and no quality scores, the filtering could not be the same as the filtering used for full-length reads. To assign V/J genes and CDR3, sequences were annotated using PyIR, a Python wrapper for IgBLAST v1.9, with IMGT germline references. Reads were removed for weak V/J assignments (E-value above 1e-6), missing CDR3, stop codons, out-of-frame junctions, or ambiguous translated residues. V3J clonotypes were defined as sequences sharing an identical inferred V gene, J gene, and CDR3 amino acid sequence. Percentage overlap between repertoires was computed as shared unique clonotypes divided by the size of the smaller repertoire. Three approaches were used to assess repertoire richness: RTK rarefaction, the Chao1 estimator, and Recon v2.1 estimates of unobserved clonotypes. Generation probabilities for all TCRbeta clonotypes obtained by the gDNA method from a handful of donors were computed using OLGA. TCRdb's version of the immuneACCESS table is confined to in-frame rearrangements and falls short of the full clone set. An unresolved V gene accounts for under half of the shortfall where checked; the remainder is of unknown origin. Clone size and V and J calls were adopted from that table, with D and trimming inferred from the DNA. This sample lists roughly 2.5 million clones; more than 90% were detected once. The top ten clones comprise more than 0.12% of the sample.

In regard to this clone: Its antigen target is currently unknown. No clone much larger than this one lies a single base away; base qualities are absent.

The rearranged chain carries TRBV28 and TRBJ1-4; the D gene lacks a confident call. Specimen: naive CD4+ T cells sorted from blood. What the cell subset or site label conveys for this sample: CD45RA+ positively selected. This TCR came from a man aged 18 to 30 in good health. CDR3 loop: CASSQMAREKLFF. The DNA reads as follows: TGTGCCAGCAGCCAAATGGCCCGTGAAAAACTGTTTTTT.